The T cell receptor beta chain described here comes from a study of post-analysis software for immune sequencing data. General study results and limits: With F measure, samples from one preparation batch clustered together strongly. Controls showed lower frequencies than patients for several TRBV segments, and TRBV5-6, TRBV5-1 and TRBV20-1 were among these.

Included in the TCR beta cDNA libraries were unique molecular identifiers. Input amounts of 1 to 10 million T cells were used. These gave around 500,000 cDNA molecules, so each molecule approximated one T cell. Each CDR3 protein is one row after TCRdb ran MiXCR on the PCR reads. Of roughly 870,000 distinct CDR3 sequences detected, under 70% appear once; the ten largest clones hold about 4.8%. The germline V gene encodes CDR1 SEHNR and CDR2 FQNEAQ (reference sequence). CDR3 length: 15 residues. Losses at the gene ends were 6 bases for V and 2 bases for J; bases not matched to a gene: 5. In regard to this clonotype: Its antigen is as yet unknown.

The sequenced sample was blood. The origin of this receptor is a girl under 18 with multiple sclerosis. The chain is built from TRBV7-9 and TRBJ2-3; 10 nucleotides line up with TRBD2. CDR3 nucleotide sequence: TGTGCCAGCAGGGTAGCGGGAGGTCCCACAGATACGCAGTATTTT. Translating it yields CASRVAGGPTDTQYF.